The clone carrying this TCR beta chain was seen a few times. Its antigen is not identified. The data derive from a study of cytomegalovirus exposure and HLA in healthy donors. Study-wide points: Sequencing probably produced one cluster of sequence variants that were highly shared. Cytomegalovirus association was assigned to under 200 TCR beta chains.

Germline V CDR1 and CDR2: MGHRA, YSYEKL. This CDR3 has 13 amino acids. With 2 bases removed from V and 2 bases from J, the gap between germline ends came to 6 bases. The PCR had 60 Vbeta and 13 Jbeta primers. Libraries were prepared by immunoSEQ multiplex PCR; TCRdb keeps only in-frame clonotypes and omits some of them. In the table there are 150,000 to 200,000 clones, around 83% of which are singletons. The sequencing input was PBMCs. The rearrangement uses TRBV4-1 and TRBJ2-5, with D perhaps matching TRBD1 (5 bases). The TCR originated in a middle-aged woman in good health and CMV-seronegative. The CDR3 loop is CASSQRQQETQYF. CDR3 DNA: TGCGCCAGCAGCCAACGACAGCAAGAGACCCAGTACTTC.